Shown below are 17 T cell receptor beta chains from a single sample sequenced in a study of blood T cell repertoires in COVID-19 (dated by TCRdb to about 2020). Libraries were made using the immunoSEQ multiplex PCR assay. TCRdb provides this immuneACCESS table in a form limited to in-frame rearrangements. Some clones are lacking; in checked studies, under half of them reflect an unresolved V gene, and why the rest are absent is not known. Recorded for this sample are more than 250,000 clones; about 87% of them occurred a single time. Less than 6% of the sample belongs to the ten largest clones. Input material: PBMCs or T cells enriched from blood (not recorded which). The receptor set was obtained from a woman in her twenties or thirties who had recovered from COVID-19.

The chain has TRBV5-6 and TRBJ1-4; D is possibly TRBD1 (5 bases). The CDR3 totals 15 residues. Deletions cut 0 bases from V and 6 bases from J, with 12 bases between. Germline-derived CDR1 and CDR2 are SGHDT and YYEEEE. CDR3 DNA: TGTGCCAGCAGCTTGGGCCCCGGCAGGGATGAAAAACTGTTTTTT. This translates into CASSLGPGRDEKLFF.

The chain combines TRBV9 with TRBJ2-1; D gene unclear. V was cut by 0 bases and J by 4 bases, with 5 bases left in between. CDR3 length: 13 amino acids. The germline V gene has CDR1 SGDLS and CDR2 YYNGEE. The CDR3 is CASSVDSYNEQFF. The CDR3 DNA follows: TGTGCCAGCAGCGTAGACAGTTACAATGAGCAGTTCTTC.

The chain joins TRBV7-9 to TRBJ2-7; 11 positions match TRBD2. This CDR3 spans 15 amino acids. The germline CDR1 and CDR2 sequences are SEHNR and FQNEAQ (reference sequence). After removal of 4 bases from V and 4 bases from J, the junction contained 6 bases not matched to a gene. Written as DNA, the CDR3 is TGTGCCAGCAGCTCAACTAGCGGGGGTTTTTACGAGCAGTACTTC. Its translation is CASSSTSGGFYEQYF.

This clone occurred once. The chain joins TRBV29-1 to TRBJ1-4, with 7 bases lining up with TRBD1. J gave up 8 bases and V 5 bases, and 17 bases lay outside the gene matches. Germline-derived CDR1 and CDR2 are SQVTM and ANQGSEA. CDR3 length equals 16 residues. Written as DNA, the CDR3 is TGCAGCGTTCTACACCGTCCGGAGGGGGCCGGAGAAAAACTGTTTTTT. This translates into CSVLHRPEGAGEKLFF.

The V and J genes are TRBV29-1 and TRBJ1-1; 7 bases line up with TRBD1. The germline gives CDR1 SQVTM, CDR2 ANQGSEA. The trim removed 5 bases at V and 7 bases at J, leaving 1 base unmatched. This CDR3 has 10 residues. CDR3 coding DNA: TGCAGCGTTAGGGACAGTGAAGCTTTCTTT. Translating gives CSVRDSEAFF.

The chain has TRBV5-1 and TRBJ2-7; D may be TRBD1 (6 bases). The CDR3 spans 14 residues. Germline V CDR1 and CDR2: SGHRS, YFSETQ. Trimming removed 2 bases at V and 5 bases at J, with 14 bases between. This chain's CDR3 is CASSLTQGSNEQYF. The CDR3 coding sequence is TGCGCCAGCAGCTTAACACAGGGATCCAACGAGCAGTACTTC.

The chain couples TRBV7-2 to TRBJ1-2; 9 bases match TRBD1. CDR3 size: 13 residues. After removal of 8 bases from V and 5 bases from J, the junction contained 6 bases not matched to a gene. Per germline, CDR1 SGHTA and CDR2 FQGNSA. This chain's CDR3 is CASSGQGPYGYTF. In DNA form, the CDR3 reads TGTGCCAGCTCGGGACAGGGACCATATGGCTACACCTTC.

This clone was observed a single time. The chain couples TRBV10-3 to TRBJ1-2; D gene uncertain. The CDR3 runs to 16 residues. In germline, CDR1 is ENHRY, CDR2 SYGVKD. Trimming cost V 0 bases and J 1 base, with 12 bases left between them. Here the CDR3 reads CAISESFGVNNYGYTF. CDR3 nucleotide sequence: TGTGCCATCAGTGAGTCGTTCGGGGTGAATAACTATGGCTACACCTTC.

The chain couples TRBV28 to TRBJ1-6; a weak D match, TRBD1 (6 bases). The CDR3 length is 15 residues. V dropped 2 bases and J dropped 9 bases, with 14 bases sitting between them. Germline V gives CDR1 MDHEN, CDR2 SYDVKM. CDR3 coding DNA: TGTGCCAGCAGTTTAAGGTACAGGGAGGGTTCACCCCTCCACTTT. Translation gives CASSLRYREGSPLHF.

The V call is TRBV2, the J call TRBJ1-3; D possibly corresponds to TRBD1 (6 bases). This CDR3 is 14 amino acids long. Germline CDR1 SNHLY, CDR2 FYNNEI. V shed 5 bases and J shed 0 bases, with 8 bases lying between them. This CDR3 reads CASSRGYSGNTIYF. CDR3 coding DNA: TGTGCCAGCAGTAGGGGGTACTCTGGAAACACCATATATTTT.

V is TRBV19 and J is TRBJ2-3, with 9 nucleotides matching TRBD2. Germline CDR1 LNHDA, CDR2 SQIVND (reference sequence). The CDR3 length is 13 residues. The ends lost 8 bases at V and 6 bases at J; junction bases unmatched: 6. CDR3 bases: TGTGCCAGTGGCGCGGGAGGGGGGGATACGCAGTATTTT. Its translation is CASGAGGGDTQYF. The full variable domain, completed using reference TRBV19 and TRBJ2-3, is DGGITQSPKYLFRKEGQNVTLSCEQNLNHDAMYWYRQDPGQGLRLIYYSQIVNDFQKGDIAEGYSVSREKKESFPLTVTSAQKNPTAFYLCASGAGGGDTQYFGPGTRLTVL.

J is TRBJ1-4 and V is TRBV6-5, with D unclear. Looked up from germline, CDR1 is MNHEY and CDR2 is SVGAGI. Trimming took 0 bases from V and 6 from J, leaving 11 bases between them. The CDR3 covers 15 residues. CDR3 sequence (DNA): TGTGCCAGCAGTTACTCCGTGGGCCCCGATGAAAAACTGTTTTTT. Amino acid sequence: CASSYSVGPDEKLFF.

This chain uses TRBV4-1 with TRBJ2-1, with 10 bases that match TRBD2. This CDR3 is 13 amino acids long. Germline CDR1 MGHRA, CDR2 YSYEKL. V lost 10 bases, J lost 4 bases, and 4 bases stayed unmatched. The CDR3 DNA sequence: TGCGCCACGGGACTAGCGATTTACAATGAGCAGTTCTTC. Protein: CATGLAIYNEQFF.

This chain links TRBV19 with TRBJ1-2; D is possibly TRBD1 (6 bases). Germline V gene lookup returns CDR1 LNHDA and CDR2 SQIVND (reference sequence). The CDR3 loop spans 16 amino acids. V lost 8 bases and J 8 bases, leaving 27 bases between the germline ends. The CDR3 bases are TGTGCCAGTCGTGACCCGGGGCGGGGGCAGGGCCTCGGCTACACCTTC. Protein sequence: CASRDPGRGQGLGYTF.

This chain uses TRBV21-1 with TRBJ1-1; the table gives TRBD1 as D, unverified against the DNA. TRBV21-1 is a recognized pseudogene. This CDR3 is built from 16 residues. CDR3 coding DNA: TGTGCCAGCGACCGGCGTTGGCAGGGGGCGGACACTGAAGCTTTCTTT. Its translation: CASDRRWQGADTEAFF.

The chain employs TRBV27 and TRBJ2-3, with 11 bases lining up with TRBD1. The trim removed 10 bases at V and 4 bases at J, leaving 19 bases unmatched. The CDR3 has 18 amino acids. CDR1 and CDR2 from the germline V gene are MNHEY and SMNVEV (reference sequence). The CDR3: CATLPELPGQGVADTQYF. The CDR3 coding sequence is TGTGCCACCCTACCCGAACTCCCGGGACAGGGGGTGGCAGATACGCAGTATTTT.

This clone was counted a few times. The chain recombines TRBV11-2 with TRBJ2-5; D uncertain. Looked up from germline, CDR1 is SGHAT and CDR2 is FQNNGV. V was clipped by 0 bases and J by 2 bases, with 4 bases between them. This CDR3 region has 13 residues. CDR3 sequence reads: CASSLERQETQYF. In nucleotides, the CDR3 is TGTGCCAGCAGCTTAGAGAGACAAGAGACCCAGTACTTC.